The clone carrying this TCR beta chain has a single count. Its antigen is unidentified. The CDR3 extends over 11 amino acids. Germline CDR1 SQVTM, CDR2 ANQGSEA. Trimming pared 4 bases from V and 7 bases from J, leaving 10 bases between. Using immunoSEQ multiplex PCR, the repertoire was profiled, and TCRdb retains in-frame clones only, with some absent. The sample carries over 75,000 clones, 75% to 95% recorded once. The data were obtained in a study of OX40 agonist ivuxolimab in advanced cancers. Study overall: The diagnoses of dose-escalation patients were hepatocellular carcinoma, melanoma, renal cell or head and neck cancer. Subjects had a mean age of roughly 60 years, with a range of roughly 20 to 79; about 83% were male.

Notes on the study in general: On average, a greater number of expanded clones characterised CD8+ T cells relative to CD4+. Certain nonresponders additionally had low normalized T-cell clonal expansion.

Sequences were derived from CD4+ or CD8+ T cells sorted from blood, sampled in a trial of the OX40 agonist ivuxolimab. The V and J genes are TRBV29-1 and TRBJ1-1; weak D call: TRBD1 (5 bases). The source is an adult with an advanced solid tumor such as melanoma, head and neck, liver or kidney cancer. CDR3 sequence reads: CSVASGLEAFF. The DNA for the CDR3 is TGCAGCGTTGCTTCGGGGCTTGAAGCTTTCTTT. Supplemented by reference TRBV29-1 and TRBJ1-1, the full variable domain reads SAVISQKPSRDICQRGTSLTIQCQVDSQVTMMFWYRQQPGQSLTLIATANQGSEATYESGFVIDKFPISRPNLTFSTLTVSNMSPEDSSIYLCSVASGLEAFFGQGTRLTVV.